These T cell receptor beta chains were read from a single sample in a study of OX40 agonist ivuxolimab in advanced cancers. The protocol was immunoSEQ multiplex PCR, while the TCRdb copy is restricted to in-frame clones and leaves out a portion. The sample lists around 62,000 clones, about nine tenths occurring once. The specimen comprised CD4+ or CD8+ T cells sorted from blood, sampled in a trial of the OX40 agonist ivuxolimab. These receptors came from an adult with an advanced solid tumor such as melanoma, head and neck, liver or kidney cancer. CDR3s include the opening cysteine and the closing phenylalanine or tryptophan.

v_gene: TRBV27
j_gene: TRBJ1-4
CDR3aa: CASSSLLGGTNEKLFF

v_gene: TRBV5-8
j_gene: TRBJ2-3
CDR3aa: CASSQRQEIDTQYF

v_gene: TRBV28
j_gene: TRBJ1-3
CDR3aa: CASSTMRRDTIYF

v_gene: TRBV19
j_gene: TRBJ1-1
CDR3aa: CASSITYRAEAFF

v_gene: TRBV2
j_gene: TRBJ2-1
CDR3aa: CASSEGPGGVSDEQFF

v_gene: TRBV19
j_gene: TRBJ1-1
CDR3aa: CASSIRQMNTEAFF

v_gene: TRBV28
j_gene: TRBJ1-5
CDR3aa: CASMRGQPQHF

v_gene: TRBV7-7
j_gene: TRBJ2-5
CDR3aa: CASSPEWGAGETQYF

v_gene: TRBV18
j_gene: TRBJ2-5
CDR3aa: CASSLTRGARETQYF

v_gene: TRBV27
j_gene: TRBJ2-6
CDR3aa: CASSFDSSGANVLTF

v_gene: TRBV19
j_gene: TRBJ1-5
CDR3aa: CASSIGFTGRYSNQPQHF

v_gene: TRBV29-1
j_gene: TRBJ1-2
CDR3aa: CSVGTSTANYGYTF

v_gene: TRBV14
j_gene: TRBJ2-1
CDR3aa: CASSPGTSNEQFF

v_gene: TRBV7-2
j_gene: TRBJ2-1
CDR3aa: CASSLDPLAGDNEQFF

v_gene: TRBV28
j_gene: TRBJ2-5
CDR3aa: CASSPQGAGETQYF

v_gene: TRBV10-3
j_gene: TRBJ1-1
CDR3aa: CAIRVPEVGDEAFF

v_gene: TRBV7-9
j_gene: TRBJ1-2
CDR3aa: CASSPLNGYTF

v_gene: TRBV29-1
j_gene: TRBJ2-1
CDR3aa: CSTRGSYNEQFF

v_gene: TRBV4-1
j_gene: TRBJ2-1
CDR3aa: CASSQGEAGGGTYNEQFF

v_gene: TRBV27
j_gene: TRBJ1-2
CDR3aa: CASSSLFQTGPRDGYTF

v_gene: TRBV5-1
j_gene: TRBJ2-2
CDR3aa: CASSLEGWKVQGGYTGELFF

v_gene: TRBV25-1
j_gene: TRBJ1-6
CDR3aa: CASSEGTWISALHF

v_gene: TRBV7-9
j_gene: TRBJ1-2
CDR3aa: CASSRLSSGGYTF

v_gene: TRBV10-2
j_gene: TRBJ2-7
CDR3aa: CASGVSYEQYF

v_gene: TRBV29-1
j_gene: TRBJ1-2
CDR3aa: CSVVPMVFKGPRNYGYTF

v_gene: TRBV28
j_gene: TRBJ1-1
CDR3aa: CASSEGPNTEAFF

v_gene: TRBV10-2
j_gene: TRBJ1-2
CDR3aa: CASSFTGANYGYTF

v_gene: TRBV2
j_gene: TRBJ2-1
CDR3aa: CASSGVRRDEQFF

v_gene: TRBV9
j_gene: TRBJ2-1
CDR3aa: CASSTGGSYNEQFF

v_gene: TRBV9
j_gene: TRBJ2-3
CDR3aa: CASSPGTSGIDTQYF

v_gene: TRBV5-8
j_gene: TRBJ2-1
CDR3aa: CASSLSDFNEQFF

v_gene: TRBV7-9
j_gene: TRBJ2-1
CDR3aa: CASSLVAGGPEEQFF

v_gene: TRBV27
j_gene: TRBJ2-1
CDR3aa: CASSLLAGEYNEQFF

v_gene: TRBV2
j_gene: TRBJ2-7
CDR3aa: CASLDTSSSYEQYF

v_gene: TRBV11-2
j_gene: TRBJ1-1
CDR3aa: CASSPTLGLGPEAFF

v_gene: TRBV11-3
j_gene: TRBJ2-3
CDR3aa: CASSSDYRTDTQYF

v_gene: TRBV9
j_gene: TRBJ1-1
CDR3aa: CASSVGMVRNTEAFF

v_gene: TRBV5-6
j_gene: TRBJ2-7
CDR3aa: CASSWGTRTYEQYF

v_gene: TRBV11-2
j_gene: TRBJ2-1
CDR3aa: CASSFRETLGHEQFF

v_gene: TRBV5-4
j_gene: TRBJ2-6
CDR3aa: CASSLAGLGGANVLTF

v_gene: TRBV7-6
j_gene: TRBJ2-2
CDR3aa: CASSPTATGELFF

v_gene: TRBV5-6
j_gene: TRBJ2-4
CDR3aa: CASSLSRFDKNIQYF

v_gene: TRBV6-9
j_gene: TRBJ2-6
CDR3aa: CASRAQAAGANVLTF

v_gene: TRBV13
j_gene: TRBJ2-5
CDR3aa: CASSSGLVRYF

v_gene: TRBV9
j_gene: TRBJ2-1
CDR3aa: CASSLGLAGTYNEQFF

v_gene: TRBV5-6
j_gene: TRBJ1-5
CDR3aa: CASSSGQGSNQPQHF

v_gene: TRBV6-5
j_gene: TRBJ1-1
CDR3aa: CASSYSMSSEAFF

v_gene: TRBV7-2
j_gene: TRBJ2-2
CDR3aa: CASSFGKVPPRELFF

v_gene: TRBV10-2
j_gene: TRBJ2-2
CDR3aa: CASSVGRTGELFF

v_gene: TRBV9
j_gene: TRBJ2-1
CDR3aa: CASSVGTGNEQFF

v_gene: TRBV30
j_gene: TRBJ2-1
CDR3aa: CAWSGGQGQFF

v_gene: TRBV13
j_gene: TRBJ1-1
CDR3aa: CASALLDTEAFF

v_gene: TRBV7-9
j_gene: TRBJ2-1
CDR3aa: CASSSTGGTNEQFF

v_gene: TRBV2
j_gene: TRBJ1-2
CDR3aa: CASLGGTGYGYTF

v_gene: TRBV19
j_gene: TRBJ1-1
CDR3aa: CASSTRQDTEAFF